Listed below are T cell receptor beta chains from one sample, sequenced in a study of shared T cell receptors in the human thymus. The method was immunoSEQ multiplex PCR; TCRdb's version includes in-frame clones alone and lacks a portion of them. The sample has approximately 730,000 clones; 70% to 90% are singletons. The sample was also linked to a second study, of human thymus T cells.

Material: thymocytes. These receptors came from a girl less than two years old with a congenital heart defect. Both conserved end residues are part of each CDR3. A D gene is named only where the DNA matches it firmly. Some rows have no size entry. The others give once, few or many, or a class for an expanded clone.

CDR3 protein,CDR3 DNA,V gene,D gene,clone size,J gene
CASSLKGRGTGCEQYF,TGTGCCAGCAGCTTGAAAGGACGGGGGACAGGGTGCGAGCAGTACTTC,TRBV5-6,TRBD1,NA,TRBJ2-7
CARNSDRGLLNTGELFF,TGTGCCAGAAACTCAGACAGGGGTCTTTTGAACACCGGGGAGCTGTTTTTT,TRBV5-3,TRBD1,few,TRBJ2-2
CASSTPTGGGYGYTF,TGTGCCAGTAGTACTCCTACAGGCGGGGGCTATGGCTACACCTTC,TRBV19,NA,NA,TRBJ1-2
CASSPQGSAEAFF,TGCGCCAGCAGTCCTCAGGGATCCGCTGAAGCTTTCTTT,TRBV5-1,NA,once,TRBJ1-1
CASSQEGNAGSSRKSNQPQHF,TGCGCCAGCAGCCAAGAAGGAAATGCAGGGTCAAGTCGGAAAAGCAATCAGCCCCAGCATTTT,TRBV4-1,NA,NA,TRBJ1-5
CASRATATADFEFDTQYF,TGTGCCAGCAGGGCCACAGCGACAGCCGATTTTGAGTTTGATACGCAGTATTTT,TRBV14,NA,NA,TRBJ2-3
CATSGGRGQGRETQYF,TGTGCCACCAGCGGAGGGCGGGGACAGGGGCGAGAGACCCAGTACTTC,TRBV15,TRBD1,NA,TRBJ2-5
CSTNRRTEAFF,TGCAGTACGAACCGGAGGACTGAAGCTTTCTTT,TRBV20-1,NA,NA,TRBJ1-1
CASSYSSPGQTYEQYF,TGTGCCAGCAGTTACTCGTCCCCGGGTCAGACCTACGAGCAGTACTTC,TRBV6-5,NA,NA,TRBJ2-7
CASSQSRQLNTEAFF,TGTGCCAGCAGCCAATCAAGACAGCTGAACACTGAAGCTTTCTTT,TRBV4-2,NA,NA,TRBJ1-1
CASSYSGGDPTGSLHF,TGTGCCAGCAGTTACTCCGGGGGGGATCCGACTGGGAGCCTCCACTTT,TRBV6-5,NA,NA,TRBJ1-6
CASSRDSATNYGYTF,TGCGCCAGCAGCCGGGACAGTGCCACTAACTATGGCTACACCTTC,TRBV4-1,TRBD1,once,TRBJ1-2
CASSRFGLAQNYNYEQYF,TGTGCCAGCAGCCGGTTCGGATTAGCGCAAAACTACAACTACGAGCAGTACTTC,TRBV4-2,NA,NA,TRBJ2-7
CASSLGGGFWGGCQETQYF,TGCGCCAGCAGCTTGGGGGGCGGGTTCTGGGGGGGCTGTCAGGAGACCCAGTACTTC,TRBV5-1,NA,NA,TRBJ2-5